This passage covers 7 T cell receptor beta chains from one sample sequenced in a study of T cell responses to AZD1222 COVID-19 vaccine. This table comes from immunoSEQ multiplex PCR, and its TCRdb copy is limited to in-frame clones, with some not included. This sample yields about 140,000 clones, of which 92% are seen a single time; 1.7% belongs to the top ten. Source: peripheral blood, taken on day 0 of AZD1222 vaccination. These receptors were obtained from an adult in good health.

J is TRBJ1-6 and V is TRBV12-5; D gene uncertain. The V and J ends lost 1 base and 7 bases respectively, with 11 bases between them. In germline, CDR1 is LGHNT, CDR2 FRNRAP. This CDR3 region has 15 residues. The CDR3 spells CASGLGTGLNSPLHF. CDR3 DNA: TGTGCTAGTGGTTTGGGCACCGGGCTCAATTCACCCCTCCACTTT.

This clone has a count of ten or more. V is TRBV18 and J is TRBJ2-2; 10 bases map to TRBD1. Germline lookup yields CDR1 KGHSH and CDR2 LQKENI. The CDR3 extends over 15 amino acids. J gave up 6 bases and V 6 bases, and 7 bases lay outside the gene matches. The CDR3 DNA reads as TGTGCCAGCTCGCTGGGACAGGGGATCGCCGGGGAGCTGTTTTTT. Its protein product is CASSLGQGIAGELFF.

This clone has just a few counts. V gene TRBV7-9 combines with J gene TRBJ1-2; possibly TRBD1 for D (6 bases). V shed 1 base and J shed 6 bases, with 15 bases lying between them. The CDR3 is 15 residues long. Germline loops: CDR1 SEHNR, CDR2 FQNEAQ (reference sequence). CDR3 DNA: TGTGCCAGCAGCTTAGTGGTAGAGGGGGAAGATGGCTACACCTTC. The encoded protein is CASSLVVEGEDGYTF.

This chain uses TRBV4-1 with TRBJ2-7; D may be TRBD2 (6 bases). V lost 6 bases, J lost 5 bases, and 14 bases lay in between. The CDR3 loop spans 13 amino acids. Per the germline V gene, CDR1 is MGHRA and CDR2 is YSYEKL. The CDR3 protein is CASRPTGGNEQYF. The DNA for the CDR3 is TGCGCCAGCAGGCCAACAGGAGGGAACGAGCAGTACTTC.

This clone was counted once. The genes are TRBV28 and TRBJ1-5; 9 positions agree with TRBD1. The V segment lost 2 bases and the J segment 4 bases; nucleotides outside the gene matches: 3. CDR1 is MDHEN, CDR2 SYDVKM, per germline. The CDR3 sequence is 15 residues long. CDR3 in amino acids: CASSLAGQGNQPQHF. The CDR3, as DNA: TGTGCCAGCAGTTTAGCGGGACAGGGTAATCAGCCCCAGCATTTT.

The chain joins TRBV2 to TRBJ2-1; a weak D match, TRBD1 (6 bases). This CDR3 has 15 amino acids. Germline-derived CDR1 and CDR2 are SNHLY and FYNNEI. V was shortened by 5 bases and J by 0 bases, with 11 bases between the two germline ends. CDR3 sequence: CASSIGQSSYNEQFF. In DNA, the CDR3 is TGTGCCAGCAGTATAGGACAGAGCTCCTACAATGAGCAGTTCTTC.

The V call is TRBV7-9, the J call TRBJ2-2; D may be TRBD2 (5 bases). The CDR3 contains 18 residues. Germline V CDR1 and CDR2: SEHNR, FQNEAQ (reference sequence). With 5 bases removed from V and 3 bases from J, the gap between germline ends came to 22 bases. The CDR3 DNA is TGTGCCAGCAGCCGGGTTCTTAAGGGCGGGCCGGACACCGGGGAGCTGTTTTTT. Protein: CASSRVLKGGPDTGELFF.